Sequencing of this T cell receptor beta chain was carried out in a study of Graves' ophthalmopathy and Graves' hyperthyroidism. Findings and caveats of the study: Ophthalmopathy was separated from stable hyperthyroidism by a 13-signature model with 87.88% sensitivity and approximately 81% specificity.

The V end was cut by 5 bases, the J end by 4 bases, with 12 bases between. The length of the CDR3 is 14 residues. The study amplified TCR beta CDR3 regions using RNA transcripts. HTBI primers were employed in first-round RT-PCR, then a second-round multiplex PCR followed. TCRdb re-called the multiplex PCR reads with MiXCR, one entry per CDR3 protein. The repertoire includes 170,000 or so distinct CDR3 sequences, roughly two fifths of them detected once, and around 5.5% sits in the top ten. This clonotype was detected once. Its specificity is unknown. The chain links TRBV12-3 or TRBV12-4 to TRBJ1-5; D perhaps matches TRBD1 (6 bases). The clonotype originates from a woman aged 40 to 50 with Graves' ophthalmopathy. The sequenced sample consisted of peripheral blood. The CDR3 DNA reads TGTGCCAGCAGTCCCAAGGACAGAAATCAGCCCCAGCATTTT. It specifies CASSPKDRNQPQHF.